The 3 T cell receptor beta chains given below trace back to one sample, sequenced in a study of shared clonotypes between healthy human individuals. Libraries were prepared by immunoSEQ multiplex PCR; TCRdb keeps only in-frame clonotypes and omits some of them. The sample shows more than 2 million clones, about 95% of them seen only once. Terminally differentiated effector memory CD45RA+ cells were left out of the naive CD8 fraction, which was CD45RO-negative and positively selected for CCR7. Sequenced input: naive CD8+ T cells sorted from blood. The receptors were gathered from a man aged 18 to 30 in good health.

CDR3 sequence (DNA): TGTGCCTGGAGTGTAGACCAGAATCAGCCCCAGCATTTT. Translating gives CAWSVDQNQPQHF. The chain recombines TRBV30 with TRBJ1-5; no firm D call. V gave up 0 bases and J gave up 4 bases, with 7 bases separating them. CDR3 size: 13 residues. Germline CDR1 is GTSNPN and CDR2 is SVGIG (reference sequence).

Notes on this clone: Other nucleotide sequences in the sample specify the same CDR3. This rearrangement joins TRBV19 to TRBJ2-3; no clear D gene. The ends were cut back, 1 base at V and 6 bases at J, with 8 bases in the middle. Germline V gives CDR1 LNHDA, CDR2 SQIVND (reference sequence). The CDR3 runs to 13 residues. CDR3 protein: CASSIGGLDTQYF. Here the CDR3 DNA reads TGTGCCAGTAGTATAGGTGGTCTGGATACGCAGTATTTT.

The J gene is TRBJ2-1, the V gene TRBV28; 8 nucleotides match TRBD2. The CDR3 length is 15 residues. CDR1 is MDHEN, CDR2 SYDVKM, per germline. Germline trimming cut 10 bases from V and 4 bases from J; bases unmatched to any gene: 12. The CDR3 is CATRTQRERYNEQFF. CDR3 nucleotide sequence: TGTGCCACCCGAACCCAGCGGGAGAGGTACAATGAGCAGTTCTTC.